The clone carrying this T cell receptor (beta chain) was detected a few times. Its antigen is unidentified. The CDR3 extends over 13 amino acids. V trimming: 4 bases; J trimming: 3 bases; junction bases outside the gene matches: 2. Per germline, CDR1 SEHNR and CDR2 FQNEAQ (reference sequence). The data derive from a study of T cells in Graves' hyperthyroidism and ophthalmopathy. General study points: Most expanded thyroid clonotypes above 0.001 recurred in blood.

The CDR3 regions of TCR beta were amplified from RNA transcripts. HTBI primers drove first-round RT-PCR of the TCR CDR3. Via MiXCR, TCRdb re-called the multiplex PCR reads, giving one row per CDR3 protein. Found here are under 400,000 distinct CDR3 sequences, approximately 16% of them singletons; the top ten hold roughly a fifth. Each person with ophthalmopathy scored at least 3 on the Clinical Activity Score, reached NOSPECS grade 4 or higher, and had been ill under 3 months. Pregnant or lactating patients were excluded, as were those with uncontrolled infection or other autoimmune disease. Out of approximately 10 ml of fresh peripheral blood came the PBMCs.

The sequence derives from a woman in her fifties or sixties with Graves' ophthalmopathy. Sequenced material: blood. This chain connects TRBV7-9 to TRBJ1-2, with TRBD1 identical over 7 bases. This CDR3 is CASSSGTDYGYTF. For the CDR3, the DNA is TGTGCCAGCAGCTCCGGGACAGACTATGGCTACACCTTC.